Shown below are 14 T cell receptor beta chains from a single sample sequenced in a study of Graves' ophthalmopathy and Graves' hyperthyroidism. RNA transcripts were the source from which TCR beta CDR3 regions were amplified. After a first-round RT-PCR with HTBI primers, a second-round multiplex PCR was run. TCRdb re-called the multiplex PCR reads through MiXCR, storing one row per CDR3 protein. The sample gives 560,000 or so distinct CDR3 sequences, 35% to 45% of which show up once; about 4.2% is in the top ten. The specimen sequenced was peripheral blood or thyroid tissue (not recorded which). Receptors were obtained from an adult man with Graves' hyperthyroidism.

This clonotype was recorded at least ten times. The CDR3 spells CASSVGGSTGELFF. In DNA form, the CDR3 reads TGTGCCAGCAGCGTAGGTGGGAGCACCGGGGAGCTGTTTTTT. The rearrangement uses TRBV9 and TRBJ2-2; D might be TRBD2 (5 bases). V was clipped by 0 bases and J by 4 bases, with 7 bases between them. The germline V gene encodes CDR1 SGDLS and CDR2 YYNGEE. The CDR3 has 14 residues.

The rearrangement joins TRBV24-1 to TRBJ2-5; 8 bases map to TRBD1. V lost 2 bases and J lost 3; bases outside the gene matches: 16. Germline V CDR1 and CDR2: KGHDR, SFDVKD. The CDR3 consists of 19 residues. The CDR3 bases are TGTGCCACCAGTGATTGGGCAGGGGGCAAGACCGGGGACAAAGAGACCCAGTACTTC. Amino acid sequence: CATSDWAGGKTGDKETQYF.

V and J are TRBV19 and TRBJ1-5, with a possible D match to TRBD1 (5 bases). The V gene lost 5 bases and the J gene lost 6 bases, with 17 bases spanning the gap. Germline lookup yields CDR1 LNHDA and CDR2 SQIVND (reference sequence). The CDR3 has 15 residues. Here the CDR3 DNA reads TGTGCCAGTAGTCAATCCAGGGTAGGCAGTCAGCCCCAGCATTTT. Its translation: CASSQSRVGSQPQHF.

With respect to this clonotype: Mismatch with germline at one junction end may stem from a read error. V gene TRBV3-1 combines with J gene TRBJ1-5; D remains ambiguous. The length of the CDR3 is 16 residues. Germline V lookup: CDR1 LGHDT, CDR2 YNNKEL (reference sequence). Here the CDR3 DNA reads TGTGCCAACAGCCAAGATCTCCGGGTTGGCAATCAGCCCCAGCATTTT. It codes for CANSQDLRVGNQPQHF.

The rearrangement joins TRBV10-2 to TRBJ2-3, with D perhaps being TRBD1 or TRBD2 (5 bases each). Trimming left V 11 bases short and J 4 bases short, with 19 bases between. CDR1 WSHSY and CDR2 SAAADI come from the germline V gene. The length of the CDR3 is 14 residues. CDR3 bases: TGCGCCTCGACAGAGGGGCCACCCCCAGATACGCAGTATTTT. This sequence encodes CASTEGPPPDTQYF.

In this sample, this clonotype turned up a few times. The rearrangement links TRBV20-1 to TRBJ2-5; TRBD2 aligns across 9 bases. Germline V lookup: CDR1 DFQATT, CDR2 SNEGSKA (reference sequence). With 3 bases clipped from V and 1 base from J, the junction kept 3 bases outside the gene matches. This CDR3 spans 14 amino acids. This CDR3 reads CSASGTSPQETQYF. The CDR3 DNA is TGCAGTGCTAGTGGGACTAGCCCCCAAGAGACCCAGTACTTC.

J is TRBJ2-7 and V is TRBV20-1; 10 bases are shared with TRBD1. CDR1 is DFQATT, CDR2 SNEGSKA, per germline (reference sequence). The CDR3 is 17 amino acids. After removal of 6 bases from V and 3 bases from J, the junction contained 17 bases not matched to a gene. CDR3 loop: CSAASGSSGTGVYEQYF. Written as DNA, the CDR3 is TGCAGTGCCGCCAGCGGCTCCTCTGGGACAGGGGTCTACGAGCAGTACTTC.

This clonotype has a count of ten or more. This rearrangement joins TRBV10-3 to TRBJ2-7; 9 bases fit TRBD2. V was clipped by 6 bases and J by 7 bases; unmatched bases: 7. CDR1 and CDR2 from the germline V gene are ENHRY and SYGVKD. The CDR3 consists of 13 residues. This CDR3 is CAIRGLASDEQYF. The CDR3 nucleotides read TGTGCCATCAGGGGACTAGCCTCGGATGAGCAGTACTTC.

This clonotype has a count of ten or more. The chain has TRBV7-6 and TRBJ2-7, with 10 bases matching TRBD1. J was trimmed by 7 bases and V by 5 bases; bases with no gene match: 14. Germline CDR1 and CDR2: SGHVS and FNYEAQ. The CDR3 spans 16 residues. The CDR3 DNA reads TGTGCCAGCAGCGCTGGTGGCGGGACAGGGGTAAGAGAGCAGTACTTC. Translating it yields CASSAGGGTGVREQYF.

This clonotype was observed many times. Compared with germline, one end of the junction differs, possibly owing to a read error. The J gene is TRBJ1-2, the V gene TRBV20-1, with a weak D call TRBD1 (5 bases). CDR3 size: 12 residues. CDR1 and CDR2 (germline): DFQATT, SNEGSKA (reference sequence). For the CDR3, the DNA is TGCAGTGCTAGATCCCTTCGACAGCCTTCGCAATTC. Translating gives CSARSLRQPSQF.

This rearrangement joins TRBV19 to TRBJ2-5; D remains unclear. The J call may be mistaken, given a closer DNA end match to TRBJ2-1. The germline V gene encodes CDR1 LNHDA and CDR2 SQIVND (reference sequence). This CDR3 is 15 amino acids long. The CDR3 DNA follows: TGTGCCAGTAGTAAAGGGCGTAACTCCTACAATGAGCAGTTCTTC. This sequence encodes CASSKGRNSYNEQFF.

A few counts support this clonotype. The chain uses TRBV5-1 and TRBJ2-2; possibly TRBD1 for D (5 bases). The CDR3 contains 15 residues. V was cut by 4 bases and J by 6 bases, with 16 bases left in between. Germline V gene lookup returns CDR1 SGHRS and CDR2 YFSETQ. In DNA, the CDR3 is TGCGCCAGCAGCGCGTCGACAGTTACCCCCGGGGAGCTGTTTTTT. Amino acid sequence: CASSASTVTPGELFF.

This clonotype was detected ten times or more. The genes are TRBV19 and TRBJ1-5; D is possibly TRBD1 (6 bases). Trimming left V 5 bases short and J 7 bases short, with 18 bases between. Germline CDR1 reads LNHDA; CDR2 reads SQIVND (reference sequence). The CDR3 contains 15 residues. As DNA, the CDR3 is TGTGCCAGTAGTTTGGTTGGGGGGGCCGGACAGCCCCAGCATTTT. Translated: CASSLVGGAGQPQHF.

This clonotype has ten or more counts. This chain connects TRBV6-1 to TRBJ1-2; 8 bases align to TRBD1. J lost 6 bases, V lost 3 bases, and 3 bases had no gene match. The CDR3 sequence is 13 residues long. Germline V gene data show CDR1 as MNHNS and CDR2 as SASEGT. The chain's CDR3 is CASSDPGGDGYTF. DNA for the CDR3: TGTGCCAGCAGTGACCCAGGGGGCGATGGCTACACCTTC.